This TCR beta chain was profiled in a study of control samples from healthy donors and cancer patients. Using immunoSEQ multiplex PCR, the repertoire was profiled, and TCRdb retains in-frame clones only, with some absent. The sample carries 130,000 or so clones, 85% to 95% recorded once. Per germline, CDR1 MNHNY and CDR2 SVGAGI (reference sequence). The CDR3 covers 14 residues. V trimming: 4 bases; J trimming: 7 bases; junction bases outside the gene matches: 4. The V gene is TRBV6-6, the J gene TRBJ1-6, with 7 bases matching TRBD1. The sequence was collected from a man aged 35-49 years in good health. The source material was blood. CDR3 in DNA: TGTGCCAGCAGTTCAGGGGGGCGGAATTCACCCCTCCACTTT. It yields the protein CASSSGGRNSPLHF.